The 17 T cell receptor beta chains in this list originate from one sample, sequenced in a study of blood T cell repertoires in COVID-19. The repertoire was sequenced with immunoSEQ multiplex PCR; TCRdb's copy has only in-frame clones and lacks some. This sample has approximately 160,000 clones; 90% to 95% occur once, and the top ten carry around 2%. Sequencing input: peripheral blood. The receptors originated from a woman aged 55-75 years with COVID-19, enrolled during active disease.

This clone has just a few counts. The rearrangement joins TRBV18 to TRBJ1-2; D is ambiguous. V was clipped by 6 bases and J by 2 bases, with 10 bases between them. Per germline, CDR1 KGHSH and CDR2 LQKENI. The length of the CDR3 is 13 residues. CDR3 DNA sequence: TGTGCCAGCTCTCCGACACCAAACTATGGCTACACCTTC. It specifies CASSPTPNYGYTF.

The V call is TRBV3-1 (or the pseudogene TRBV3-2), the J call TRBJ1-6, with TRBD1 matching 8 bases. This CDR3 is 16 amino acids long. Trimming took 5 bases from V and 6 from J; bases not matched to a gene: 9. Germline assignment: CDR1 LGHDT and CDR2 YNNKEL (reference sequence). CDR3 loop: CASSVTGGRVNSPLHF. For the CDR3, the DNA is TGTGCCAGCAGCGTCACAGGGGGTAGGGTTAATTCACCCCTCCACTTT.

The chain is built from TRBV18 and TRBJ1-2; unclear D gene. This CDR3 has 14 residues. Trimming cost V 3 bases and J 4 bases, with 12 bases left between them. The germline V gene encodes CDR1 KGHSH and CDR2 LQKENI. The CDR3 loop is CASSPPGKLYGYTF. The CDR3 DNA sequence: TGTGCCAGCTCACCGCCGGGAAAGCTCTATGGCTACACCTTC.

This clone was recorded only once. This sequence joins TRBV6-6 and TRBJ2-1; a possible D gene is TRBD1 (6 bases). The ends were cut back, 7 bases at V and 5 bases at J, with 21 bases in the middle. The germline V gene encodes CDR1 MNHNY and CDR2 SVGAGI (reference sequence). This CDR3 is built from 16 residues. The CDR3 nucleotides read TGTGCCAGCACCGATCTCCCCCGGGACACCAACAATGAGCAGTTCTTC. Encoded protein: CASTDLPRDTNNEQFF.

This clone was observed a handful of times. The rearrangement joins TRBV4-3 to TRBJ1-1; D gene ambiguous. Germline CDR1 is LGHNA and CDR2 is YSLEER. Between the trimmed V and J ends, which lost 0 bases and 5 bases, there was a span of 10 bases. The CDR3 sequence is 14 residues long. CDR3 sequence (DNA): TGCGCCAGCAGCCAAGACTCAGTCCTGACTGAAGCTTTCTTT. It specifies CASSQDSVLTEAFF.

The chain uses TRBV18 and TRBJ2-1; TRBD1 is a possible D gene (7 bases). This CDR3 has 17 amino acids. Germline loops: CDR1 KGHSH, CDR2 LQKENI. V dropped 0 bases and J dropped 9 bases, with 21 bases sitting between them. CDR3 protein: CASSPPERQGGVGEQFF. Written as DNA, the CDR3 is TGTGCCAGCTCACCACCGGAGAGACAGGGCGGGGTAGGTGAGCAGTTCTTC.

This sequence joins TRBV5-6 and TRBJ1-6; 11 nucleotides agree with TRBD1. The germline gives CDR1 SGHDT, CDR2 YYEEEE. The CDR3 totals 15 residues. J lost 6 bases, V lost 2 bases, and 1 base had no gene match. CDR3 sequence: CASSFGTGGNSPLHF. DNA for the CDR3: TGTGCCAGCAGCTTTGGGACAGGGGGTAATTCACCCCTCCACTTT.

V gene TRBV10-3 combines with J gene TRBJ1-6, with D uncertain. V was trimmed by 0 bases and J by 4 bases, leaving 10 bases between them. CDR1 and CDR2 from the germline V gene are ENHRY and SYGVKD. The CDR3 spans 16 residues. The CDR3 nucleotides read TGTGCCATCAGTGAGTCGTTGGCACCTTATAATTCACCCCTCCACTTT. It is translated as CAISESLAPYNSPLHF.

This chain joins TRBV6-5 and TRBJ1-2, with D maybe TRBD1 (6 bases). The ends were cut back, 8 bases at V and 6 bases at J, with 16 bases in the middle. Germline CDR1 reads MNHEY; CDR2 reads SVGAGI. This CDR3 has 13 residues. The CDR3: CASSPGGLHGYTF. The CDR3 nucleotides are TGTGCCAGCTCCCCGGGGGGGCTTCATGGCTACACCTTC.

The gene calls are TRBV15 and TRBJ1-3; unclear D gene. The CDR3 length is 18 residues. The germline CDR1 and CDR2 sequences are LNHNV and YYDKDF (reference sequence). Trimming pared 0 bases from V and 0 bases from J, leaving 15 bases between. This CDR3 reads CATSRDLTGRSSGNTIYF. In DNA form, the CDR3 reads TGTGCCACCAGCAGAGATTTGACGGGGAGATCCTCTGGAAACACCATATATTTT.

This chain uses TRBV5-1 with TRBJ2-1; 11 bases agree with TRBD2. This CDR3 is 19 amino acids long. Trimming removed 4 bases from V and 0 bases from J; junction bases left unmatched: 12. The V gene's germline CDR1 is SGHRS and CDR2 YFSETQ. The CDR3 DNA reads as TGCGCCAGCAGCCCGGTCAGGACTAGCGGGTCAGGCTCCTACAATGAGCAGTTCTTC. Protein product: CASSPVRTSGSGSYNEQFF.

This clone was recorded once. CDR3 sequence (DNA): TGCGCCAGCACAGCTCTTCAGGGAAACACTGAAGCTTTCTTT. Translated: CASTALQGNTEAFF. The chain has TRBV5-1 and TRBJ1-1, with TRBD1 as a possible D gene (5 bases). The CDR3 extends over 14 amino acids. Germline V gene data show CDR1 as SGHRS and CDR2 as YFSETQ. V was pared by 6 bases and J by 2 bases, with 14 bases between.

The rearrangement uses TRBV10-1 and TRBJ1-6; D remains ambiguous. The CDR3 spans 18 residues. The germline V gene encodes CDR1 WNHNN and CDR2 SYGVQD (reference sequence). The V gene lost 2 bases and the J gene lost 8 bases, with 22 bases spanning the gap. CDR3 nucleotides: TGCGCCAGCAGTGAGGTCCGGGTGGCCCCAAATTCGGATTCACCCCTCCACTTT. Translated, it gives CASSEVRVAPNSDSPLHF.

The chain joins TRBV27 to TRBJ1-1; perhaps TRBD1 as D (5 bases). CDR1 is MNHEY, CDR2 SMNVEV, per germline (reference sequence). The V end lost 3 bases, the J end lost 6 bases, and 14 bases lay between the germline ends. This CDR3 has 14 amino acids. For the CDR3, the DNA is TGTGCCAGCAGTTTGGGGCGGGGGTGGGCTGAAGCTTTCTTT. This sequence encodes CASSLGRGWAEAFF.

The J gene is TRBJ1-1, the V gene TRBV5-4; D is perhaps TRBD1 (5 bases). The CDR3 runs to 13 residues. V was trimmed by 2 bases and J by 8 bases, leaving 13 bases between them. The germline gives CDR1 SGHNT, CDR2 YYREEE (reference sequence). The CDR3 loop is CASSLDSRQEAFF. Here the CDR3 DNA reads TGTGCCAGCAGCTTAGACAGCCGTCAAGAAGCTTTCTTT.

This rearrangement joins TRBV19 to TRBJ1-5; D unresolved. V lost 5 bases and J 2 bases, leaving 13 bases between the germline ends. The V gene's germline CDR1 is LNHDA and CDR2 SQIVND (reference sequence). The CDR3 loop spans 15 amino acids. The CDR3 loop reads CASSGRIRGNQPQHF. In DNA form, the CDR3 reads TGTGCCAGTAGTGGCCGGATCCGGGGCAATCAGCCCCAGCATTTT.

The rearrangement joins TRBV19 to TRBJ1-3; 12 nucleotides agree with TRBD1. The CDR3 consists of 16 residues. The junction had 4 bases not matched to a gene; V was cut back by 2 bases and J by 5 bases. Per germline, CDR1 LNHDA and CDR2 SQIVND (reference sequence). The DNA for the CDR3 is TGTGCCAGTAGTATAACCGGGACAGGGGGCAGAAACACCATATATTTT. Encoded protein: CASSITGTGGRNTIYF.